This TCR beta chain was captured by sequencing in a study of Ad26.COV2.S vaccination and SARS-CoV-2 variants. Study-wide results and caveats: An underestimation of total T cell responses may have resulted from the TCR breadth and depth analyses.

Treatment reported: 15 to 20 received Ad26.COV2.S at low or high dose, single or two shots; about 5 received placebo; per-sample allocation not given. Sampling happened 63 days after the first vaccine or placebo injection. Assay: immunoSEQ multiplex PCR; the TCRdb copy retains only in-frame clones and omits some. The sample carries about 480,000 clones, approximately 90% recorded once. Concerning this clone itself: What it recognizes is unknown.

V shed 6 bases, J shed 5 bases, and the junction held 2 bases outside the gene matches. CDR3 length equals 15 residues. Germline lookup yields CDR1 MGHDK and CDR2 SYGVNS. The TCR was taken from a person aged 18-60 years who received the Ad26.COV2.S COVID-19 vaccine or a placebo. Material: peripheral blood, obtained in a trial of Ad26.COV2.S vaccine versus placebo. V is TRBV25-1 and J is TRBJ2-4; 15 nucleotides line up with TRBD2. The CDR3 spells CASRRTSGRENIQYF. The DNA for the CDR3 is TGTGCCAGCAGGAGGACTAGCGGGAGGGAAAACATTCAGTACTTC.